This TCR beta chain was retrieved from a study of cytomegalovirus exposure and HLA in healthy donors. Study context: Tens of millions of unique TCR sequences came from HLA-typed donors in an early release. General study results and limits: For most subjects, TCR beta sequences were reported to predict HLA-A and HLA-B alleles with accuracy.

It was with 60 Vbeta and 13 Jbeta primers that the PCR ran. Profiled with immunoSEQ multiplex PCR; TCRdb holds only in-frame clones, not every one. The record lists 130,000 to 150,000 clones, of which the ten most abundant hold 1.5% to 2%. CDR3 length: 12 residues. Germline V gene lookup returns CDR1 MNHEY and CDR2 SVGAGI. V lost 6 bases and J lost 12, with 15 bases in between. With regard to this clone: The antigen is not known.

The specimen sequenced was PBMCs. This clonotype originated in a woman aged 45-60 years in good health and CMV-seronegative. The genes are TRBV6-5 and TRBJ1-5; tentatively, D is TRBD1 (5 bases). The CDR3 reads CASRTTGMDQHF. The CDR3 nucleotides read TGTGCCAGCAGAACTACAGGAATGGACCAGCATTTT.